The sequence of this TCR beta chain was determined in a study of T cells in localized non-small cell lung cancer. Study-wide results and limits: Compared with tumor, uninvolved adjacent lung displayed greater T cell clonality, ranking highest overall.

The length of the CDR3 is 14 residues. The V end was cut by 5 bases, the J end by 10 bases, with 15 bases between. The germline CDR1 and CDR2 sequences are SNHLY and FYNNEI. TCRdb's table, derived via immunoSEQ multiplex PCR, lists solely in-frame clones and lacks some. The table shows approximately 67,000 clones, with about four fifths occurring only once. As for this clone: Its antigen is currently unknown.

Sequenced material: peripheral blood, taken before any cancer treatment. The sequence derives from a female donor of 60 years or more with stage I lung adenocarcinoma. This rearrangement joins TRBV2 to TRBJ1-6; maybe TRBD1 (6 bases). CDR3 sequence reads: CASSSTGPSSPLHF. DNA for the CDR3: TGTGCCAGCAGTTCTACAGGGCCAAGCTCACCCCTCCACTTT.